This TCR beta chain was profiled in a study of Graves' ophthalmopathy and Graves' hyperthyroidism. Study-wide findings and caveats: Thyroid clonotypes that were expanded above 0.001 frequency mostly also appeared in blood. Classification of ophthalmopathy versus stable hyperthyroidism by a 13-signature model yielded around 88% sensitivity and approximately 80% specificity.

With respect to this clonotype: Its cognate antigen is unknown.

New diagnoses, under 2 months' duration, and ages 18 to 65 characterized the hyperthyroidism patients. Scientists amplified the TCR beta CDR3 regions from RNA transcripts. The library came from an HTBI-primed first-round RT-PCR and a second-round multiplex PCR. TCRdb recomputed calls from the multiplex PCR reads with MiXCR, one row per CDR3 protein. The sample shows about 1.1 million distinct CDR3 sequences, 35% to 40% of them seen only once. The sample consisted of peripheral blood or thyroid tissue (not recorded which). This sequence was found in an adult man with Graves' hyperthyroidism.

The DNA for the CDR3 is TGCAGCGTTGCGGACCTCTCTGGGGCCAACGTCCTGACTTTC. It encodes CSVADLSGANVLTF. The V gene is TRBV29-1, the J gene TRBJ2-6; the D is unclear. CDR1 and CDR2 from the germline V gene are SQVTM and ANQGSEA. This CDR3 region has 14 residues. Deletions cut 4 bases from V and 0 bases from J, with 7 bases between.